One sample yielded the 28 T cell receptor beta chains listed below, sequenced in a study of control samples from healthy donors and cancer patients. Libraries were prepared by immunoSEQ multiplex PCR; TCRdb keeps only in-frame clonotypes and omits some of them. The sample holds 70,000 to 80,000 clones, around four fifths seen once. The specimen sequenced was blood. The receptors here all came from a man aged 50 to 60 in good health.

The chain joins TRBV7-2 to TRBJ2-7; D gene uncertain. The germline V gene encodes CDR1 SGHTA and CDR2 FQGNSA. The CDR3 consists of 13 residues. The V and J ends lost 5 bases and 3 bases respectively, with 11 bases between them. CDR3 in amino acids: CASSPRLGYEQYF. The CDR3 DNA sequence: TGTGCCAGCAGCCCCCGTCTGGGCTACGAGCAGTACTTC. Full variable domain (missing parts from reference TRBV7-2 and TRBJ2-7): GAGVSQSPSNKVTEKGKDVELRCDPISGHTALYWYRQSLGQGLEFLIYFQGNSAPDKSGLPSDRFSAERTGGSVSTLTIQRTQQEDSAVYLCASSPRLGYEQYFGPGTRLTVT.

The rearrangement uses TRBV15 and TRBJ1-4; TRBD1 agrees at 11 bases. Looked up from germline, CDR1 is LNHNV and CDR2 is YYDKDF (reference sequence). CDR3 length: 16 residues. V was clipped by 5 bases and J by 6 bases; unmatched bases: 8. The CDR3 coding sequence is TGTGCCACCAGCGGTTTACCGGGACAGGGGGATGAAAAACTGTTTTTT. As protein: CATSGLPGQGDEKLFF.

The chain joins TRBV4-2 to TRBJ2-1, with 10 bases matching TRBD2. The CDR3 extends over 17 amino acids. Germline values: CDR1 LGHNA, CDR2 YNFKEQ. Unmatched junction bases numbered 8, after V lost 2 bases and J lost 4 bases. The DNA of the CDR3 is TGTGCCAGCAGCCAAACCCTAGCGGGAGAGACTTACAATGAGCAGTTCTTC. Its translation is CASSQTLAGETYNEQFF.

This clone was detected once. The V and J genes are TRBV11-3 and TRBJ1-2, with D unresolved. Germline values: CDR1 SGHNT, CDR2 YENEEA. The CDR3 runs to 13 residues. Trimming removed 1 base at V and 4 bases at J, with 7 bases between. The CDR3 region has the DNA TGTGCCAGCAGCTTAGGGCAACCCTATGGCTACACCTTC. It specifies CASSLGQPYGYTF.

The chain recombines TRBV7-3 with TRBJ2-1; TRBD1 aligns across 7 bases. CDR3 size: 15 residues. V lost 4 bases and J lost 3; bases outside the gene matches: 6. Looked up from germline, CDR1 is SGHTA and CDR2 is FQGTGA. Written as DNA, the CDR3 is TGTGCCAGCAGCTCGACAGGGAAACTCTACAATGAGCAGTTCTTC. It encodes CASSSTGKLYNEQFF.

CDR3 loop: CASSLDLRGRFSYNEQFF. In nucleotides, the CDR3 is TGTGCCAGCAGCTTAGATCTACGTGGCCGATTCTCCTACAATGAGCAGTTCTTC. The chain combines TRBV11-3 with TRBJ2-1, with unresolved D. The CDR3 is 18 residues long. The V gene lost 0 bases and the J gene lost 0 bases, with 15 bases spanning the gap. Germline assignment: CDR1 SGHNT and CDR2 YENEEA.

The genes are TRBV18 and TRBJ2-7; TRBD1 might be the D (5 bases). Germline-derived CDR1 and CDR2 are KGHSH and LQKENI. The CDR3 has 13 residues. V lost 3 bases to trimming and J lost 3 bases, with 9 bases between them. The CDR3 DNA is TGTGCCAGCTCACCTTTCAGGGACTACGAGCAGTACTTC. It translates to CASSPFRDYEQYF.

The J gene is TRBJ2-1, the V gene TRBV5-6; D gene uncertain. Trimming removed 4 bases at V and 5 bases at J, with 4 bases between. This CDR3 is 11 amino acids long. Per the germline V gene, CDR1 is SGHDT and CDR2 is YYEEEE. The CDR3 sequence is CASSRNNEQFF. Here the CDR3 DNA reads TGTGCCAGCAGCCGAAACAATGAGCAGTTCTTC.

The chain recombines TRBV6-2 or TRBV6-3 with TRBJ2-7, with D possibly being TRBD2 (6 bases). The germline V gene has CDR1 MNHEY and CDR2 SVGEGT. The V gene lost 6 bases and the J gene lost 3 bases, with 6 bases spanning the gap. CDR3 length: 11 amino acids. The CDR3 nucleotides read TGTGCCAGCAGCGGGAGCTACGAGCAGTACTTC. This sequence encodes CASSGSYEQYF.

The chain uses TRBV7-2 and TRBJ1-3; no definite D call. Germline V gives CDR1 SGHTA, CDR2 FQGNSA. V lost 3 bases, J lost 0 bases, and 9 bases lay in between. The CDR3 contains 15 residues. The CDR3 region has the DNA TGTGCCAGCAGCTTGTTCGCTTCCTCTGGAAACACCATATATTTT. Protein product: CASSLFASSGNTIYF.

This rearrangement joins TRBV10-2 to TRBJ1-2, with D perhaps matching TRBD1 (6 bases). Trimming cost V 5 bases and J 7 bases, with 20 bases left between them. The germline V gene encodes CDR1 WSHSY and CDR2 SAAADI. CDR3 length: 15 amino acids. The CDR3 spells CASSKIAGAPGGYTF. The DNA for the CDR3 is TGCGCCAGCAGTAAAATCGCAGGGGCACCTGGTGGCTACACCTTC.

The CDR3 coding sequence is TGTGCCAGTAGTCGGTCCGTGGGGGCCAACGTCCTGACTTTC. Protein: CASSRSVGANVLTF. The V and J genes are TRBV19 and TRBJ2-6, with unresolved D. Trimming took off 5 bases at V and 4 bases at J, with 9 bases between the two ends. This CDR3 spans 14 amino acids. The germline V gene encodes CDR1 LNHDA and CDR2 SQIVND (reference sequence).

The chain carries TRBV24-1 and TRBJ2-3, with TRBD2 identical over 8 bases. This CDR3 is 16 amino acids long. CDR1 is KGHDR and CDR2 is SFDVKD in the germline V gene. V shed 4 bases, J shed 1 base, and the junction held 6 bases outside the gene matches. CDR3 in amino acids: CATSDTSGSGTDTQYF. The CDR3 DNA is TGTGCCACCAGTGACACAAGCGGGAGCGGCACAGATACGCAGTATTTT.

This clone is a singleton in its sample. The chain joins TRBV28 to TRBJ1-2; 10 nucleotides agree with TRBD1. V was pared by 0 bases and J by 6 bases, with 7 bases of the junction left unmatched. The CDR3 extends over 16 amino acids. CDR1 is MDHEN, CDR2 SYDVKM, per germline. The DNA of the CDR3 is TGTGCCAGCAGTTTATGGGTGGGGGGACAGGGGAATGGCTACACCTTC. The encoded protein is CASSLWVGGQGNGYTF.

The chain joins TRBV4-3 to TRBJ2-4; a weak D match, TRBD2 (5 bases). The V end lost 0 bases, the J end lost 4 bases, and 10 bases lay between the germline ends. The germline gives CDR1 LGHNA, CDR2 YSLEER. This CDR3 is built from 15 residues. DNA of the CDR3: TGCGCCAGCAGCCAAGATCTGGGAGTAAAAAACATTCAGTACTTC. It yields the protein CASSQDLGVKNIQYF.

This clone appeared once. The V and J genes are TRBV7-9 and TRBJ2-5, with 8 bases fitting TRBD1. Germline CDR1 is SEHNR and CDR2 is FQNEAQ (reference sequence). With 7 bases clipped from V and 5 bases from J, the junction kept 9 bases outside the gene matches. The length of the CDR3 is 14 residues. This chain's CDR3 is CASTGQGAKETQYF. For the CDR3, the DNA is TGTGCCAGCACGGGCCAGGGGGCTAAGGAGACCCAGTACTTC. Filled out from reference TRBV7-9 and TRBJ2-5, the complete variable domain reads DTGVSQNPRHKITKRGQNVTFRCDPISEHNRLYWYRQTLGQGPEFLTYFQNEAQLEKSRLLSDRFSAERPKGSFSTLEIQRTEQGDSAMYLCASTGQGAKETQYFGPGTRLLVL.

The V and J genes are TRBV12-5 and TRBJ1-3, with D unresolved. The length of the CDR3 is 12 residues. Germline-derived CDR1 and CDR2 are LGHNT and FRNRAP. V was cut by 2 bases and J by 7 bases, with 6 bases left in between. CDR3: CASGLIANTIYF. CDR3 sequence (DNA): TGTGCTAGTGGTTTGATTGCGAACACCATATATTTT.

The chain combines TRBV6-6 with TRBJ1-1; D is unclear. CDR1 MNHNY and CDR2 SVGAGI come from the germline V gene (reference sequence). V lost 3 bases to trimming and J lost 0 bases, with 11 bases between them. The CDR3 runs 15 residues. The CDR3 region has the DNA TGTGCCAGCAGTTATATACATCCGATGAACACTGAAGCTTTCTTT. It translates to CASSYIHPMNTEAFF.

This sequence joins TRBV20-1 and TRBJ2-7; D tentatively reads TRBD1 or TRBD2 (5 bases each). Deletions cut 3 bases from V and 3 bases from J, with 21 bases between. This CDR3 region has 16 residues. Germline V lookup: CDR1 DFQATT, CDR2 SNEGSKA (reference sequence). DNA of the CDR3: TGCAGTGCTAGTAGAGAGACTGGGACCTTCGGCTACGAGCAGTACTTC. It codes for CSASRETGTFGYEQYF.

The rearrangement links TRBV19 to TRBJ1-2; D not resolved. The germline V gene encodes CDR1 LNHDA and CDR2 SQIVND (reference sequence). The CDR3 loop spans 13 amino acids. Trimming took off 5 bases at V and 3 bases at J, with 10 bases between the two ends. The CDR3: CASSLWGDYGYTF. CDR3 nucleotide sequence: TGTGCCAGTAGTCTTTGGGGAGACTATGGCTACACCTTC.

The chain employs TRBV19 and TRBJ1-1; 7 bases match TRBD1. V trimming: 6 bases; J trimming: 5 bases; junction bases outside the gene matches: 3. Germline values: CDR1 LNHDA, CDR2 SQIVND (reference sequence). There are 12 residues in the CDR3. The CDR3 sequence is CASSLQGTEAFF. CDR3 in DNA: TGTGCCAGTAGCCTACAGGGGACTGAAGCTTTCTTT.

A few counts support this clone. The CDR3 loop reads CASRDNNISNQPQHF. The DNA of the CDR3 is TGTGCCAGCAGGGATAACAACATTAGCAATCAGCCCCAGCATTTT. The chain combines TRBV2 with TRBJ1-5; D uncertain. V gave up 6 bases and J gave up 0 bases, with 12 bases separating them. The CDR3 consists of 15 residues. CDR1 SNHLY and CDR2 FYNNEI come from the germline V gene.

The chain recombines TRBV4-1 with TRBJ1-2; D gene unclear. Per germline, CDR1 MGHRA and CDR2 YSYEKL. The CDR3 extends over 16 amino acids. V gave up 1 base and J gave up 2 bases, with 14 bases separating them. In DNA form, the CDR3 reads TGCGCCAGCAGCCAAGTTTCAGCCTTGGACAACTATGGCTACACCTTC. Its protein product is CASSQVSALDNYGYTF.

The chain combines TRBV5-1 with TRBJ2-1; 10 bases match TRBD1. CDR1 is SGHRS and CDR2 is YFSETQ in the germline V gene. The CDR3 is 15 residues long. J was trimmed by 10 bases and V by 3 bases; bases with no gene match: 10. CDR3 nucleotides: TGCGCCAGCAGCTCCTGGGTTGGGACAGGGGAAGAGCAGTTCTTC. The encoded protein is CASSSWVGTGEEQFF. The full variable domain, its missing parts supplied by reference TRBV5-1 and TRBJ2-1, is KAGVTQTPRYLIKTRGQQVTLSCSPISGHRSVSWYQQTPGQGLQFLFEYFSETQRNKGNFPGRFSGRQFSNSRSEMNVSTLELGDSALYLCASSSWVGTGEEQFFGPGTRLTVL.

A few counts support this clone. This chain links TRBV3-1 (or the pseudogene TRBV3-2) with TRBJ2-3, with D possibly being TRBD1 (6 bases). This CDR3 comprises 17 residues. Germline values: CDR1 LGHDT, CDR2 YNNKEL (reference sequence). V lost 3 bases, J lost 5 bases, and 21 bases lay in between. This chain's CDR3 is CASSHRVAGVVIDTQYF. In DNA, the CDR3 is TGTGCCAGCAGCCACCGGGTCGCAGGGGTCGTAATAGATACGCAGTATTTT.

The chain carries TRBV19 and TRBJ2-1; 8 nucleotides line up with TRBD2. This CDR3 is 20 amino acids long. CDR1 and CDR2 (germline): LNHDA, SQIVND (reference sequence). V was pared by 4 bases and J by 1 base, with 18 bases of the junction left unmatched. The CDR3 sequence: CASSRDNLGSAGVSYNEQFF. CDR3 sequence (DNA): TGTGCCAGTAGTAGGGACAACTTGGGGTCAGCGGGAGTATCCTACAATGAGCAGTTCTTC. The entire variable domain, with the rest obtained from reference TRBV19 and TRBJ2-1, is as follows: DGGITQSPKYLFRKEGQNVTLSCEQNLNHDAMYWYRQDPGQGLRLIYYSQIVNDFQKGDIAEGYSVSREKKESFPLTVTSAQKNPTAFYLCASSRDNLGSAGVSYNEQFFGPGTRLTVL.

The chain carries TRBV5-6 and TRBJ2-6, with D unresolved. This CDR3 spans 15 amino acids. V was trimmed by 1 base and J by 0 bases, leaving 5 bases between them. CDR1 SGHDT and CDR2 YYEEEE come from the germline V gene. Here the CDR3 reads CASSLFGSGANVLTF. Here the CDR3 DNA reads TGTGCCAGCAGCTTGTTCGGCTCTGGGGCCAACGTCCTGACTTTC.

This rearrangement joins TRBV12-5 to TRBJ2-3; TRBD2 might be the D (6 bases). V shed 2 bases and J shed 1 base, with 13 bases lying between them. Germline V gene data show CDR1 as LGHNT and CDR2 as FRNRAP. This CDR3 contains 16 residues. CDR3 in amino acids: CASGLFRELGTDTQYF. The DNA for the CDR3 is TGTGCTAGTGGTTTGTTTCGGGAGCTTGGCACAGATACGCAGTATTTT.